This T cell receptor beta chain was documented in a study of cytomegalovirus exposure and HLA in healthy donors. Findings and caveats of the study: In a later analysis, at a false discovery rate of 0.05, 15,000 to 20,000 TCR beta sequences matched HLA alleles.

Primers: 60 Vbeta forward and 13 Jbeta reverse. Generated by immunoSEQ multiplex PCR, the TCRdb table keeps only in-frame clones and is missing some. The sample shows about 160,000 clones, almost 80% of them seen only once. In the case of this clone: What it binds is not known.

V was clipped by 2 bases and J by 7 bases; unmatched bases: 9. This CDR3 spans 15 amino acids. The germline V gene has CDR1 SGHRS and CDR2 YFSETQ. The sequenced material came from PBMCs. The sequence was obtained from a man between 25 and 39 years old in good health and CMV-seronegative. This chain links TRBV5-1 with TRBJ2-1; TRBD2 matches 7 bases. In nucleotides, the CDR3 is TGCGCCAGCAGCTTCGGGGCGGGAGTGGGTAATGAGCAGTTCTTC. Amino acid sequence: CASSFGAGVGNEQFF.